Shown below are 24 T cell receptor beta chains from a single sample sequenced in a study of CD8 T cells in Susac syndrome. With random hexamers, roughly 0.45 to 1 ug RNA was reverse transcribed. TCRdb processed the immunoSEQ multiplex PCR reads anew with MiXCR; each CDR3 protein has one entry. The sample shows around 280,000 distinct CDR3 sequences, about 90% of them seen only once. Source material: CD4+ T cells from PBMCs. The receptors stem from a human donor with multiple sclerosis.

In this sample, this clonotype turned up once. The chain combines TRBV2 with TRBJ2-5; D is perhaps TRBD2 (6 bases). CDR3 length equals 13 residues. The germline gives CDR1 SNHLY, CDR2 FYNNEI. V was pared by 3 bases and J by 7 bases, with 12 bases between. The DNA for the CDR3 is TGTGCCAGCAGTGAGGAGGGTTGGGGGACCCAGTACTTC. Translating it yields CASSEEGWGTQYF.

The chain is built from TRBV3-1 and TRBJ2-1, with D perhaps matching TRBD1 (5 bases). CDR3 size: 12 residues. Per the germline V gene, CDR1 is LGHDT and CDR2 is YNNKEL (reference sequence). V was trimmed by 1 base and J by 9 bases, leaving 7 bases between them. CDR3 sequence reads: CASSQVTGEQFF. In DNA, the CDR3 is TGTGCCAGCAGCCAAGTTACAGGTGAGCAGTTCTTC.

The chain combines TRBV29-1 with TRBJ1-1; TRBD1 matches at 7 bases. Germline CDR1 reads SQVTM; CDR2 reads ANQGSEA. Trimming at V came to 1 base and at J to 3 bases, leaving 2 bases not matched to a gene. This CDR3 is built from 13 residues. CDR3 DNA: TGCAGCGTTGAAGGCGGGACAGACACTGAAGCTTTCTTT. Translation: CSVEGGTDTEAFF.

This rearrangement joins TRBV12-3 or TRBV12-4 to TRBJ1-2; weak D call: TRBD1 (6 bases). The CDR3 has 15 residues. V lost 7 bases to trimming and J lost 8 bases, with 23 bases between them. The CDR3: CASTSINVAGGGYTF. The CDR3 DNA follows: TGTGCCAGCACCTCAATCAACGTCGCCGGGGGCGGCTACACCTTC.

This clonotype showed up just once. The chain carries TRBV19 and TRBJ2-1, with D perhaps matching TRBD2 (6 bases). This CDR3 comprises 16 residues. Trimming shortened V by 1 base and J by 3 bases, and 13 bases separated the two germline ends. Germline V gene lookup returns CDR1 LNHDA and CDR2 SQIVND (reference sequence). The CDR3: CASSIVRAGRYNEQFF. The CDR3 DNA sequence: TGTGCCAGTAGTATAGTCCGTGCGGGGCGCTACAATGAGCAGTTCTTC.

V and J are TRBV5-1 and TRBJ1-1, with TRBD1 as a possible D gene (5 bases). The CDR3 consists of 14 residues. The V end lost 2 bases, the J end lost 1 base, and 9 bases lay between the germline ends. Germline-derived CDR1 and CDR2 are SGHRS and YFSETQ. The CDR3, as DNA: TGCGCCAGCAGCTTTGAGGGGACGAACACTGAAGCTTTCTTT. Amino acids: CASSFEGTNTEAFF.

This sequence joins TRBV6-6 and TRBJ2-1; D is unclear. V was cut by 2 bases and J by 9 bases, with 5 bases left in between. This CDR3 is 11 amino acids long. Per the germline V gene, CDR1 is MNHNY and CDR2 is SVGAGI (reference sequence). CDR3 nucleotides: TGTGCCAGCAGTTACCGCGCTGAGCAGTTCTTC. It encodes CASSYRAEQFF.

V and J are TRBV12-3 or TRBV12-4 and TRBJ2-2; D is undetermined. Trimming cost V 6 bases and J 7 bases, with 12 bases left between them. This CDR3 contains 13 residues. As DNA, the CDR3 is TGTGCCAGCAGCTCGGTGGCTCACGGGGAGCTGTTTTTT. Amino acids: CASSSVAHGELFF.

This chain links TRBV7-2 with TRBJ2-2; D is undetermined. The CDR3 loop spans 15 amino acids. Per germline, CDR1 SGHTA and CDR2 FQGNSA. The V and J ends lost 8 bases and 3 bases respectively, with 16 bases between them. The CDR3 DNA is TGTGCCAGCGCGCTCATGGAAGTTTACACCGGGGAGCTGTTTTTT. The encoded protein is CASALMEVYTGELFF.

The chain is built from TRBV7-9 and TRBJ2-1; the D gene is possibly TRBD2 (6 bases). Germline-derived CDR1 and CDR2 are SEHNR and FQNEAQ (reference sequence). The CDR3 consists of 15 residues. V lost 4 bases, J lost 9 bases, and 19 bases lay in between. This CDR3 reads CASSYRQMEGSEQFF. Written as DNA, the CDR3 is TGTGCCAGCAGCTACCGACAGATGGAGGGGAGTGAGCAGTTCTTC.

This clonotype has only a few counts. This rearrangement joins TRBV4-2 to TRBJ2-5; 9 bases match TRBD2. Germline assignment: CDR1 LGHNA and CDR2 YNFKEQ. The ends lost 5 bases at V and 4 bases at J; junction bases unmatched: 8. This CDR3 has 15 residues. The CDR3 loop is CASSTAGGLGETQYF. CDR3 DNA sequence: TGTGCCAGCAGCACCGCGGGGGGGCTTGGAGAGACCCAGTACTTC.

V gene TRBV7-8 combines with J gene TRBJ2-1, with D perhaps TRBD1 or TRBD2 (6 bases each). Germline V gives CDR1 SGHVS, CDR2 FQNEAQ. V was pared by 5 bases and J by 14 bases, with 19 bases between. This CDR3 region has 13 residues. The CDR3 loop is CASSQRGERAKFF. Here the CDR3 DNA reads TGTGCCAGCAGCCAAAGGGGGGAGCGGGCGAAGTTCTTC.

CDR3 residues: CASGGGDRGYEQYF. CDR3 sequence (DNA): TGTGCTAGTGGCGGGGGGGACAGGGGGTACGAGCAGTACTTC. The chain has TRBV12-5 and TRBJ2-7; 11 nucleotides match TRBD1. Per germline, CDR1 LGHNT and CDR2 FRNRAP. The J segment lost 4 bases and the V segment lost 6 bases, leaving 5 bases of the junction unmatched. The CDR3 extends over 14 amino acids.

The chain joins TRBV29-1 to TRBJ1-1; no reliable D call. Germline values: CDR1 SQVTM, CDR2 ANQGSEA. This CDR3 has 13 amino acids. Trimming took 2 bases from V and 1 from J, leaving 8 bases between them. The CDR3 here is CSVERAENTEAFF. In DNA, the CDR3 is TGCAGCGTTGAACGGGCCGAGAACACTGAAGCTTTCTTT.

The chain carries TRBV5-6 and TRBJ2-4, with TRBD1 matching 10 bases. V was clipped by 4 bases and J by 6 bases; unmatched bases: 10. This CDR3 region has 16 residues. Germline V CDR1 and CDR2: SGHDT, YYEEEE. This CDR3 reads CASSRGTGAVGNIQYF. In DNA form, the CDR3 reads TGTGCCAGCAGCCGGGGGACAGGGGCCGTGGGAAACATTCAGTACTTC.

The CDR3: CASRPLAGDREQYF. The CDR3 bases are TGTGCCAGTCGTCCGCTAGCGGGAGATCGCGAGCAGTACTTC. The chain uses TRBV6-6 and TRBJ2-7; 10 bases are shared with TRBD2. This CDR3 has 14 amino acids. The germline gives CDR1 MNHNY, CDR2 SVGAGI (reference sequence). With 9 bases clipped from V and 6 bases from J, the junction kept 11 bases outside the gene matches.

J is TRBJ2-3 and V is TRBV3-1, with 10 bases that match TRBD2. J was trimmed by 4 bases and V by 0 bases; bases with no gene match: 10. The CDR3 contains 18 residues. Germline CDR1 is LGHDT and CDR2 is YNNKEL (reference sequence). The CDR3 coding sequence is TGTGCCAGCAGCCAAGACCGGCTAGCGGGAGCGATGGCAGATACGCAGTATTTT. It is translated as CASSQDRLAGAMADTQYF.

This rearrangement joins TRBV2 to TRBJ1-2, with D possibly matching TRBD1 (5 bases). The CDR3 has 15 residues. V shed 5 bases and J shed 3 bases, with 16 bases lying between them. Germline CDR1 SNHLY, CDR2 FYNNEI. The CDR3 region is CASSSLRGVYYGYTF. Here the CDR3 DNA reads TGTGCCAGCAGTAGCCTTAGAGGGGTTTACTATGGCTACACCTTC. The whole variable domain, remainder taken from reference TRBV2 and TRBJ1-2, is EPEVTQTPSHQVTQMGQEVILRCVPISNHLYFYWYRQILGQKVEFLVSFYNNEISEKSEIFDDQFSVERPDGSNFTLKIRSTKLEDSAMYFCASSSLRGVYYGYTFGSGTRLTVV.

The gene calls are TRBV12-3 or TRBV12-4 and TRBJ2-3; D remains ambiguous. V gave up 5 bases and J gave up 2 bases, with 2 bases separating them. The CDR3 length is 11 residues. This CDR3 is CASSDTDTQYF. The CDR3 nucleotides are TGTGCCAGCAGTGACACAGATACGCAGTATTTT.

V is TRBV4-1 and J is TRBJ1-2; D possibly corresponds to TRBD1 (6 bases). Trimming removed 1 base from V and 2 bases from J, with 11 bases in between. Looked up from germline, CDR1 is MGHRA and CDR2 is YSYEKL. CDR3 size: 15 residues. The CDR3 nucleotides are TGCGCCAGCAGCCAAGTTGGGGGCCTGAACTATGGCTACACCTTC. Translation gives CASSQVGGLNYGYTF.

The chain links TRBV19 to TRBJ1-5; D gene uncertain. From germline, CDR1 is LNHDA and CDR2 SQIVND (reference sequence). V lost 10 bases and J lost 0, with 25 bases in between. The CDR3 covers 18 residues. The CDR3 loop reads CATTPYLRPIYSNQPQHF. The CDR3 region has the DNA TGTGCCACCACCCCGTACCTCAGACCGATTTATAGCAATCAGCCCCAGCATTTT.

This rearrangement joins TRBV20-1 to TRBJ2-5; 9 bases are a match to TRBD1. V trimming: 1 base; J trimming: 5 bases; junction bases outside the gene matches: 2. The CDR3 sequence is 13 residues long. The germline CDR1 and CDR2 sequences are DFQATT and SNEGSKA (reference sequence). CDR3 region: CSARGTGGETQYF. In DNA, the CDR3 is TGCAGTGCTAGAGGCACAGGGGGCGAGACCCAGTACTTC.

The chain combines TRBV20-1 with TRBJ2-3, with TRBD2 matching 12 bases. The V segment lost 1 base and the J segment 5 bases; nucleotides outside the gene matches: 7. Germline assignment: CDR1 DFQATT and CDR2 SNEGSKA (reference sequence). The CDR3 runs to 16 residues. CDR3 sequence: CSARGPSGGALDTQYF. CDR3 DNA sequence: TGCAGTGCTAGAGGGCCTAGCGGGGGGGCCTTAGATACGCAGTATTTT.

The chain couples TRBV4-1 to TRBJ2-2; possible D gene TRBD2, 6 bases. The CDR3 consists of 17 residues. CDR1 is MGHRA and CDR2 is YSYEKL in the germline V gene. Trimming cost V 4 bases and J 7 bases, with 22 bases left between them. CDR3 residues: CASSLPWVGRRSGELFF. CDR3 DNA: TGCGCCAGCAGCCTACCCTGGGTAGGGAGGAGGAGCGGGGAGCTGTTTTTT.